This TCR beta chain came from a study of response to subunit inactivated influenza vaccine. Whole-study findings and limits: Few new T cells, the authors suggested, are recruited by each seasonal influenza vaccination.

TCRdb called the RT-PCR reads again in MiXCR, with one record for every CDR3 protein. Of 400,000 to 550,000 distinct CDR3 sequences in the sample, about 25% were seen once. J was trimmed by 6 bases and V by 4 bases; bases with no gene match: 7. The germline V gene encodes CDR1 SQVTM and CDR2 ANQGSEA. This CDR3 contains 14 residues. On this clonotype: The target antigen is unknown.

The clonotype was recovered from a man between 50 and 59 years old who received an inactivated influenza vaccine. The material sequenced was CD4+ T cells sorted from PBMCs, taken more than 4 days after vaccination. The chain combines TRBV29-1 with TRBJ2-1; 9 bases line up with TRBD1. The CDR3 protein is CSVGRDRGINEQFF. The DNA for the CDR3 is TGCAGCGTTGGAAGAGACAGGGGGATCAATGAGCAGTTCTTC.